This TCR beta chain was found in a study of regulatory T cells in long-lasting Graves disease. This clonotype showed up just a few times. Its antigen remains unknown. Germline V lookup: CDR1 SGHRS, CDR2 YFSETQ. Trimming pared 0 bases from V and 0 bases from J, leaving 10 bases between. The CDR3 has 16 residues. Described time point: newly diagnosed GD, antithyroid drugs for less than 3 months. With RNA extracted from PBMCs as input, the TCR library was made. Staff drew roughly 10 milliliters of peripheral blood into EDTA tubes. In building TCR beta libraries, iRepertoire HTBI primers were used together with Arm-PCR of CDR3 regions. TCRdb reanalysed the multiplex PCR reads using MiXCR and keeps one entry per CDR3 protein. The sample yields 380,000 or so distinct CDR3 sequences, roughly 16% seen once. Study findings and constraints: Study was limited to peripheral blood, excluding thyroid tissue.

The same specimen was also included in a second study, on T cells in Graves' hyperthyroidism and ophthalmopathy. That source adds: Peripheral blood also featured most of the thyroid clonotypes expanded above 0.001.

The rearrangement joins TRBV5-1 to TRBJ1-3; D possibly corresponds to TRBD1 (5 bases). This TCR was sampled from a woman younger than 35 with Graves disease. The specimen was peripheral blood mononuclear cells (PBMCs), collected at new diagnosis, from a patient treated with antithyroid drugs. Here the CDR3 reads CASSLDIGGSGNTIYF. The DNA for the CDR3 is TGCGCCAGCAGCTTGGATATCGGGGGCTCTGGAAACACCATATATTTT.